The 27 T cell receptor beta chains in this list originate from one sample, sequenced in a study of OX40 agonist ivuxolimab in advanced cancers. Clones were sequenced by immunoSEQ multiplex PCR, and TCRdb holds only the in-frame ones, with some missing. The sample shows about 35,000 clones, around 90% of them seen only once. Specimen: CD4+ or CD8+ T cells sorted from blood, collected in a trial of the OX40 agonist ivuxolimab. The receptors originated from an adult with an advanced solid tumor such as melanoma, head and neck, liver or kidney cancer.

The chain uses TRBV18 and TRBJ1-2; D gene ambiguous. Per germline, CDR1 KGHSH and CDR2 LQKENI. Trimming stripped 6 bases from V and 7 bases from J, with 15 bases between. The CDR3 has 13 amino acids. CDR3 nucleotide sequence: TGTGCCAGCTCGGCGGGCGTCGACGGTGGCTACACCTTC. It specifies CASSAGVDGGYTF.

The chain is built from TRBV6-1 and TRBJ1-5; D possibly corresponds to TRBD1 (6 bases). V was cut by 3 bases and J by 2 bases, with 14 bases left in between. Per germline, CDR1 MNHNS and CDR2 SASEGT. The CDR3 length is 16 residues. CDR3 sequence: CASSDRGNAGNQPQHF. CDR3 DNA: TGTGCCAGCAGTGATAGGGGGAACGCGGGCAATCAGCCCCAGCATTTT.

The chain has TRBV28 and TRBJ1-4, with a possible D match to TRBD1 (5 bases). CDR1 and CDR2 (germline): MDHEN, SYDVKM. The CDR3 contains 14 residues. Deletions cut 2 bases from V and 8 bases from J, with 12 bases between. The CDR3 loop reads CASSLDSTIEKLFF. As DNA, the CDR3 is TGTGCCAGCAGTTTAGACAGCACTATCGAAAAACTGTTTTTT. The full variable domain, with the rest looked up from reference TRBV28 and TRBJ1-4, is DVKVTQSSRYLVKRTGEKVFLECVQDMDHENMFWYRQDPGLGLRLIYFSYDVKMKEKGDIPEGYSVSREKKERFSLILESASTNQTSMYLCASSLDSTIEKLFFGSGTQLSVL.

This clone appeared once. V gene TRBV27 combines with J gene TRBJ2-7, with a possible D match to TRBD1 (6 bases). The CDR3 is made up of 13 amino acids. Trimming stripped 4 bases from V and 3 bases from J, with 10 bases between. From germline, CDR1 is MNHEY and CDR2 SMNVEV (reference sequence). CDR3 residues: CASSSKQGYEQYF. CDR3 nucleotide sequence: TGTGCCAGCAGTTCCAAACAGGGCTACGAGCAGTACTTC.

This chain uses TRBV9 with TRBJ1-1; possible D gene TRBD1, 6 bases. The V and J ends lost 1 base and 7 bases respectively, with 17 bases between them. The CDR3 contains 15 residues. In germline, CDR1 is SGDLS, CDR2 YYNGEE. The CDR3 reads CASSVSGRQGGEAFF. The CDR3 nucleotides are TGTGCCAGCAGCGTAAGCGGGCGTCAAGGGGGTGAAGCTTTCTTT. The whole variable domain, remainder taken from reference TRBV9 and TRBJ1-1, is DSGVTQTPKHLITATGQRVTLRCSPRSGDLSVYWYQQSLDQGLQFLIQYYNGEERAKGNILERFSAQQFPDLHSELNLSSLELGDSALYFCASSVSGRQGGEAFFGQGTRLTVV.

The chain has TRBV19 and TRBJ1-1; D may be TRBD1 (5 bases). Between the trimmed V and J ends, which lost 4 bases and 1 base, there was a span of 7 bases. The CDR3 totals 13 residues. The germline V gene encodes CDR1 LNHDA and CDR2 SQIVND (reference sequence). The CDR3 is CASSTTANTEAFF. CDR3 nucleotide sequence: TGTGCCAGTAGTACGACAGCGAACACTGAAGCTTTCTTT.

The V call is TRBV28, the J call TRBJ1-2; unclear D gene. V was pared by 3 bases and J by 4 bases, with 12 bases between. CDR1 MDHEN and CDR2 SYDVKM come from the germline V gene. The CDR3 has 14 amino acids. The CDR3 reads CASSFLSWGYGYTF. The DNA for the CDR3 is TGTGCCAGCAGTTTTTTGTCGTGGGGCTATGGCTACACCTTC.

The V and J genes are TRBV9 and TRBJ2-7; no clear D gene. V lost 0 bases and J 2 bases, leaving 9 bases between the germline ends. Germline V gives CDR1 SGDLS, CDR2 YYNGEE. The CDR3 has 14 residues. This CDR3 reads CASSVGQETYEQYF. In DNA, the CDR3 is TGTGCCAGCAGCGTAGGTCAGGAAACCTACGAGCAGTACTTC.

This clone was recorded only once. CDR3 sequence (DNA): TGCGCCAGCAGCCAAGATCACGGGACACGTTATGGCTACACCTTC. This encodes CASSQDHGTRYGYTF. The V and J genes are TRBV4-3 and TRBJ1-2, with D possibly being TRBD1 (6 bases). The length of the CDR3 is 15 residues. The germline V gene has CDR1 LGHNA and CDR2 YSLEER. Trimming cost V 0 bases and J 5 bases, with 13 bases left between them.

The J gene is TRBJ1-1, the V gene TRBV7-9; 8 positions match TRBD1. This CDR3 is built from 15 residues. CDR1 is SEHNR, CDR2 FQNEAQ, per germline (reference sequence). With V trimmed by 5 bases and J by 4 bases, 9 bases remained unmatched. CDR3: CASSLQRQGLTEAFF. The CDR3 DNA reads as TGTGCCAGCAGCCTACAACGACAGGGGCTCACTGAAGCTTTCTTT.

The chain links TRBV7-2 to TRBJ1-5; D may be TRBD1 (6 bases). V was pared by 5 bases and J by 5 bases, with 19 bases between. There are 16 residues in the CDR3. Germline V CDR1 and CDR2: SGHTA, FQGNSA. The CDR3 loop reads CASSPSSQGTDQPQHF. CDR3 coding DNA: TGTGCCAGCAGCCCTTCGTCACAGGGAACTGATCAGCCCCAGCATTTT.

This chain uses TRBV27 with TRBJ2-1; TRBD2 aligns across 10 bases. CDR1 is MNHEY and CDR2 is SMNVEV in the germline V gene (reference sequence). With 2 bases clipped from V and 8 bases from J, the junction kept 6 bases outside the gene matches. This CDR3 spans 15 amino acids. CDR3 sequence (DNA): TGTGCCAGCAGTTTACTAGCGGGAGTGCCTTATGAGCAGTTCTTC. Translated, it gives CASSLLAGVPYEQFF.

The V gene is TRBV6-1, the J gene TRBJ2-2; tentatively, D is TRBD1 or TRBD2 (5 bases each). This CDR3 region has 14 residues. The germline V and J ends were trimmed by 1 base and 3 bases, with 6 bases remaining between them. The germline V gene has CDR1 MNHNS and CDR2 SASEGT. The CDR3 sequence is CASSEGGYTGELFF. The CDR3 nucleotides are TGTGCCAGCAGTGAAGGGGGGTACACCGGGGAGCTGTTTTTT.

CDR3 protein: CASSRGGFGGTNYGYTF. Here the CDR3 DNA reads TGTGCCAGCAGCCGGGGCGGTTTTGGTGGGACTAACTATGGCTACACCTTC. The chain joins TRBV5-4 to TRBJ1-2, with a weak D call TRBD1 (5 bases). Germline V lookup: CDR1 SGHNT, CDR2 YYREEE (reference sequence). The V and J ends lost 4 bases and 0 bases respectively, with 19 bases between them. The CDR3 is 17 amino acids.

V is TRBV7-3 and J is TRBJ2-6; TRBD2 matches 8 bases. The CDR3 contains 16 residues. V was clipped by 5 bases and J by 0 bases; unmatched bases: 3. CDR1 is SGHTA, CDR2 FQGTGA, per germline. CDR3 DNA: TGTGCCAGCAGCCTAAGCGGGGGCTCTGGGGCCAACGTCCTGACTTTC. Translating gives CASSLSGGSGANVLTF.

This rearrangement joins TRBV6-6 to TRBJ1-2, with 7 bases lining up with TRBD1. This CDR3 is 11 amino acids long. Germline V gene sequence: CDR1 MNHNY, CDR2 SVGAGI (reference sequence). V lost 5 bases, J lost 10 bases, and 4 bases stayed unmatched. The DNA of the CDR3 is TGTGCCAGCAGTAGAACAGGGGACTACACCTTC. Its protein is CASSRTGDYTF.

V and J are TRBV6-1 and TRBJ1-5; 10 positions match TRBD1. The trim removed 4 bases at V and 7 bases at J, leaving 7 bases unmatched. Germline CDR1 is MNHNS and CDR2 is SASEGT. This CDR3 has 15 residues. Here the CDR3 reads CASSVPGTGEQPQHF. DNA of the CDR3: TGTGCCAGCAGTGTTCCCGGGACAGGGGAACAGCCCCAGCATTTT.

The chain has TRBV27 and TRBJ1-2, with 9 bases lining up with TRBD1. Per germline, CDR1 MNHEY and CDR2 SMNVEV (reference sequence). V trimming: 3 bases; J trimming: 7 bases; junction bases outside the gene matches: 15. CDR3 length: 17 residues. Here the CDR3 reads CASSLRYGDRDLFGYTF. The CDR3 DNA sequence: TGTGCCAGCAGTTTGCGTTACGGGGACAGGGATTTATTTGGCTACACCTTC.

In this sample, this clone turned up once. The rearrangement joins TRBV2 to TRBJ2-7, with unresolved D. From germline, CDR1 is SNHLY and CDR2 FYNNEI. This CDR3 is built from 15 residues. V was pared by 7 bases and J by 1 base, with 17 bases between. CDR3 coding DNA: TGTGCCAGCACTGTGGACCTGATAGGATCCTACGAGCAGTACTTC. Translation gives CASTVDLIGSYEQYF.

The J gene is TRBJ2-5, the V gene TRBV6-6; D not certain. The germline gives CDR1 MNHNY, CDR2 SVGAGI (reference sequence). The CDR3 length is 13 residues. Trimming took off 0 bases at V and 12 bases at J, with 14 bases between the two ends. CDR3 bases: TGTGCCAGCAGTTACTCGAAGGTCAGCCAAAAGTACTTC. Amino acid sequence: CASSYSKVSQKYF.

This clone occurred a few times. The chain combines TRBV5-1 with TRBJ1-1; no firm D call. In germline, CDR1 is SGHRS, CDR2 YFSETQ. V lost 0 bases to trimming and J lost 0 bases, with 3 bases between them. This CDR3 is 13 amino acids long. The CDR3 bases are TGCGCCAGCAGCTTGGGCGTGAACACTGAAGCTTTCTTT. As protein: CASSLGVNTEAFF.

The chain links TRBV2 to TRBJ2-1; 7 bases line up with TRBD2. This CDR3 is 13 amino acids long. J was trimmed by 8 bases and V by 8 bases; bases with no gene match: 9. Per the germline V gene, CDR1 is SNHLY and CDR2 is FYNNEI. This chain's CDR3 is CASRRRREHEQFF. CDR3 bases: TGTGCCAGCCGAAGGAGGCGGGAGCATGAGCAGTTCTTC.

The chain recombines TRBV15 with TRBJ1-1; 7 bases are shared with TRBD1. This CDR3 is built from 13 residues. Germline lookup yields CDR1 LNHNV and CDR2 YYDKDF (reference sequence). V was pared by 2 bases and J by 8 bases, with 5 bases of the junction left unmatched. CDR3 loop: CATSRLLTGEAFF. Here the CDR3 DNA reads TGTGCCACCAGCAGACTCCTGACAGGGGAAGCTTTCTTT.

This chain connects TRBV2 to TRBJ1-5; D unclear. Trimming left V 1 base short and J 1 base short, with 5 bases between. CDR1 and CDR2 from the germline V gene are SNHLY and FYNNEI. This CDR3 spans 14 amino acids. As DNA, the CDR3 is TGTGCCAGCAGTGAAGGGCGCAGCAATCAGCCCCAGCATTTT. Protein sequence: CASSEGRSNQPQHF. Based on the CDR3 plus reference TRBV2 and TRBJ1-5, the full variable domain is EPEVTQTPSHQVTQMGQEVILRCVPISNHLYFYWYRQILGQKVEFLVSFYNNEISEKSEIFDDQFSVERPDGSNFTLKIRSTKLEDSAMYFCASSEGRSNQPQHFGDGTRLSIL.

This sequence joins TRBV7-9 and TRBJ2-7; no clear D gene. Deletions cut 1 base from V and 8 bases from J, with 9 bases between. This CDR3 contains 12 residues. Germline values: CDR1 SEHNR, CDR2 FQNEAQ (reference sequence). The CDR3 DNA is TGTGCCAGCAGCTTAGTAATCGATAAGCAGTACTTC. Translated, it gives CASSLVIDKQYF.

The chain is built from TRBV25-1 and TRBJ1-1; D ambiguous. The CDR3 spans 13 residues. Germline V gene lookup returns CDR1 MGHDK and CDR2 SYGVNS. With 6 bases removed from V and 2 bases from J, the gap between germline ends came to 10 bases. The CDR3 reads CASRLSGNTEAFF. The CDR3 region has the DNA TGTGCCAGCAGGCTCTCAGGCAACACTGAAGCTTTCTTT.

This chain links TRBV4-2 with TRBJ1-4; D gene unclear. Trimming took off 0 bases at V and 0 bases at J, with 8 bases between the two ends. The CDR3 is 16 amino acids. Germline values: CDR1 LGHNA, CDR2 YNFKEQ. In DNA form, the CDR3 reads TGTGCCAGCAGCCAAGATGGCCTCACAACTAATGAAAAACTGTTTTTT. It yields the protein CASSQDGLTTNEKLFF.